Listed below are T cell receptor beta chains from one sample, sequenced in a study of T-cell memory formation after mild COVID-19. TCRdb redid the calling of the 5' RACE reads with MiXCR, one entry per CDR3 protein. The data show fewer than 400,000 distinct CDR3 sequences, with 15% to 20% seen just once and about 22% held by the top ten. Sequenced: PBMCs or a T cell subset sorted from them (not recorded which). These receptors all come from a man in his late teens or twenties who had mild COVID-19 (a few samples of this study predate the infection). Cell type and time point are not known. Both conserved end residues are part of each CDR3. Fields, in order: CDR3 DNA, CDR3 protein, V gene, J gene, clone size, D gene. A D gene is named only where the DNA matches it firmly. Only some rows state a clone size, as once, few, many or a class for expanded clones.

CDR3nt: TGTGCCAGCGGGCATAATTTGAACACTGAAGCTTTCTTT
CDR3aa: CASGHNLNTEAFF
v_gene: TRBV12-3/TRBV12-4
j_gene: TRBJ1-1
abundance: few
d_gene: -

CDR3nt: TGTGCCAGCCGCTTTGGACAGGGCACTGAAGCTTTCTTT
CDR3aa: CASRFGQGTEAFF
v_gene: TRBV7-9
j_gene: TRBJ1-1
abundance: -
d_gene: TRBD1

CDR3nt: TGTGCCAGCAGCTTGGCCTTGGCAGGCAATCAGCCCCAGCATTTT
CDR3aa: CASSLALAGNQPQHF
v_gene: TRBV7-2
j_gene: TRBJ1-5
abundance: -
d_gene: -

CDR3nt: TGTGCCAGCAGCCTGCCGCGGCCTCTCTCCTACAATGAGCAGTTCTTC
CDR3aa: CASSLPRPLSYNEQFF
v_gene: TRBV7-9
j_gene: TRBJ2-1
abundance: -
d_gene: -

CDR3nt: TGTGCCAGCTCCACGACAGACTATGATGGCTACACCTTC
CDR3aa: CASSTTDYDGYTF
v_gene: TRBV9
j_gene: TRBJ1-2
abundance: -
d_gene: -

CDR3nt: TGTGCCAGCAGCCCGGTGGGGCTCAGTCGCTCTGGGGCCAACGTCCTGACTTTC
CDR3aa: CASSPVGLSRSGANVLTF
v_gene: TRBV5-8
j_gene: TRBJ2-6
abundance: -
d_gene: -

CDR3nt: TGTGCCAGCAGCACTAGACAGGGGACAGATACGCAGTATTTT
CDR3aa: CASSTRQGTDTQYF
v_gene: TRBV11-2
j_gene: TRBJ2-3
abundance: -
d_gene: TRBD1

CDR3nt: TGTGCCAGCAGTTTGGGCAGCGCATCGAACACTGAAGCTTTCTTT
CDR3aa: CASSLGSASNTEAFF
v_gene: TRBV27
j_gene: TRBJ1-1
abundance: -
d_gene: -

CDR3nt: TGTGCCAGCGGGGGACCTAATCAGCCCCAGCATTTT
CDR3aa: CASGGPNQPQHF
v_gene: TRBV28
j_gene: TRBJ1-5
abundance: few
d_gene: -

CDR3nt: TGCGCCAGCAGTGAGTCCCGACAGGCCCTTAATTCACCCCTCCACTTT
CDR3aa: CASSESRQALNSPLHF
v_gene: TRBV10-2
j_gene: TRBJ1-6
abundance: many
d_gene: -

CDR3nt: TGTGCCAGCAGTCCCGAGACAGGGGCCGTAACTGAAGCTTTCTTT
CDR3aa: CASSPETGAVTEAFF
v_gene: TRBV27
j_gene: TRBJ1-1
abundance: few
d_gene: TRBD1

CDR3nt: TGTGCCAGCAGCTTAACCCCGACTAGCTCCGAGCAGTTCTTC
CDR3aa: CASSLTPTSSEQFF
v_gene: TRBV7-3
j_gene: TRBJ2-1
abundance: few
d_gene: TRBD2

CDR3nt: TGTGCCAGCTCAACGACCGGGGGAACTGAAGCTTTCTTT
CDR3aa: CASSTTGGTEAFF
v_gene: TRBV18
j_gene: TRBJ1-1
abundance: few
d_gene: -

CDR3nt: TGTGCCAGCAGCTTCGTACAGGGCTCTGGGGAGCAGTACTTC
CDR3aa: CASSFVQGSGEQYF
v_gene: TRBV5-4
j_gene: TRBJ2-7
abundance: -
d_gene: -

CDR3nt: TGTGCCAGTGGGGGAGGGGGTTCCTACAATGAGCAGTTCTTC
CDR3aa: CASGGGGSYNEQFF
v_gene: TRBV7-2
j_gene: TRBJ2-1
abundance: few
d_gene: -

CDR3nt: TGTGCCAGCAGTCCCCACGAAGGATACAATGAGCAGTTCTTC
CDR3aa: CASSPHEGYNEQFF
v_gene: TRBV25-1
j_gene: TRBJ2-1
abundance: -
d_gene: -

CDR3nt: TGTGCCCCCGGGCGGGCCACCTACAATGAGCAGTTCTTC
CDR3aa: CAPGRATYNEQFF
v_gene: TRBV7-2
j_gene: TRBJ2-1
abundance: few
d_gene: -

CDR3nt: TGTGCCAGCAGTTCCGACAGGGGGCTGAGCAATCAGCCCCAGCATTTT
CDR3aa: CASSSDRGLSNQPQHF
v_gene: TRBV6-2/TRBV6-3
j_gene: TRBJ1-5
abundance: -
d_gene: TRBD1

CDR3nt: TGTGCCTGGAGTGCTGAGGGCTTGAATCCCCAGCATTTT
CDR3aa: CAWSAEGLNPQHF
v_gene: TRBV30
j_gene: TRBJ1-5
abundance: few
d_gene: -

CDR3nt: TGTGCCAGCAGCTCGGGACAGAGGCGATACACAGATACGCAGTATTTT
CDR3aa: CASSSGQRRYTDTQYF
v_gene: TRBV7-6
j_gene: TRBJ2-3
abundance: -
d_gene: TRBD1

CDR3nt: TGCAGTGCTAGCTCGGGACCCATCAATGAAAAGGGGTTTTTT
CDR3aa: CSASSGPINEKGFF
v_gene: TRBV20-1
j_gene: TRBJ1-4
abundance: -
d_gene: -

CDR3nt: TGTGCCAGCAGCTTAGCTGGCATGTCTAGCACAGATACGCAGTATTTT
CDR3aa: CASSLAGMSSTDTQYF
v_gene: TRBV7-8
j_gene: TRBJ2-3
abundance: -
d_gene: -

CDR3nt: TGTGCCAGCAGTTTCCCCGACGGGGGCTACACCTTC
CDR3aa: CASSFPDGGYTF
v_gene: TRBV27
j_gene: TRBJ1-2
abundance: few
d_gene: -

CDR3nt: TGTGCCAGCAGTTCCCAGGGGTTTAGAAACACCATATATTTT
CDR3aa: CASSSQGFRNTIYF
v_gene: TRBV12-3/TRBV12-4
j_gene: TRBJ1-3
abundance: few
d_gene: -